Below are 2 T cell receptor beta chains sequenced from a single sample in a study of low-dose radiotherapy and immunotherapy resistance in tumors. The time point was: after trial treatment. Treatment: LDRT plus nivolumab, ipilimumab, low-dose cyclophosphamide and aspirin (RACIN trial). With TRAV- and TRBV-specific primers, first-strand cDNA was made, covering the alpha and beta chains. Over about 19 PCR cycles, TCRs were amplified from a constant-region primer and V-primer adapter. TCRdb reprocessed the reads via MiXCR and lists one record per CDR3 protein. This repertoire shows 50,000 or so distinct CDR3 sequences, about a quarter found once; its top ten account for around 6.5%. This specimen consisted of PBMCs, obtained after low-dose radiotherapy plus immunotherapy. These receptors came from a male donor with prostate cancer.

This clonotype showed up many times. The chain has TRBV12-3 or TRBV12-4 and TRBJ2-3, with D perhaps assigned TRBD1 or TRBD2 (5 bases each). V lost 1 base, J lost 4 bases, and 12 bases lay in between. CDR3 length equals 15 residues. CDR3 DNA sequence: TGTGCCAGCAGTTTAGTGGGGGACGTATCAGATACGCAGTATTTT. Its protein is CASSLVGDVSDTQYF.

This clonotype was picked up many times. This sequence joins TRBV20-1 and TRBJ1-5; TRBD1 might be the D (5 bases). V lost 5 bases and J lost 1, with 15 bases in between. The CDR3 totals 15 residues. Germline loops: CDR1 DFQATT, CDR2 SNEGSKA (reference sequence). Here the CDR3 DNA reads TGCAGTGCTGAAAACTTCCGGGACAGCAATCAGCCCCAGCATTTT. Translation: CSAENFRDSNQPQHF.